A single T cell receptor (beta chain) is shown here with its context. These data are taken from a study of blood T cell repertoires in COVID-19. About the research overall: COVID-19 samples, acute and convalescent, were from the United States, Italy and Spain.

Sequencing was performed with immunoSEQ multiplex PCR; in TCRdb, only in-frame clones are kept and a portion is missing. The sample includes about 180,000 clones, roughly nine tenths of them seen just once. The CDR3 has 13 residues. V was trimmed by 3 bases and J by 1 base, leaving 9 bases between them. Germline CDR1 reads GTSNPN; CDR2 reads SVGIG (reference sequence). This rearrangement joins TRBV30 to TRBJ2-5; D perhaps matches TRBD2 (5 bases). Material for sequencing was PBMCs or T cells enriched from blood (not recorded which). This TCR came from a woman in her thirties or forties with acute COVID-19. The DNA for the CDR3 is TGTGCCTGGAGCGGTGGACTCCAAGAGACCCAGTACTTC. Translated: CAWSGGLQETQYF.